What follows are 19 T cell receptor beta chains derived from one specimen sequenced in a study of blood T cell repertoires in COVID-19. Sequenced by immunoSEQ multiplex PCR; TCRdb stores in-frame clones only, minus some. There are about 76,000 clones in the sample; around 90% occur only once, and around 7.9% lies in the top ten. Sequenced: peripheral blood. The receptor set was obtained from a young man with acute or convalescent COVID-19.

The V and J genes are TRBV27 and TRBJ2-1, with D possibly matching TRBD2 (7 bases). Trimming stripped 6 bases from V and 15 bases from J, with 18 bases between. The CDR3 is 12 amino acids. Germline V lookup: CDR1 MNHEY, CDR2 SMNVEV (reference sequence). CDR3 nucleotides: TGTGCCAGCAGCTGGGCCGGGGGGCGGAGGTTCTTC. It is translated as CASSWAGGRRFF.

This clone has only a few counts. The V and J genes are TRBV7-3 and TRBJ1-1, with D possibly TRBD1 on 6 matching bases. The CDR3 has 13 amino acids. Germline V gene sequence: CDR1 SGHTA, CDR2 FQGTGA. V was pared by 3 bases and J by 3 bases, with 8 bases between. This CDR3 is CASSFYRDTEAFF. The CDR3 nucleotides are TGTGCCAGCAGCTTTTACAGGGACACTGAAGCTTTCTTT. The full variable domain, rest sourced from reference TRBV7-3 and TRBJ1-1, is GAGVSQTPSNKVTEKGKYVELRCDPISGHTALYWYRQSLGQGPEFLIYFQGTGAADDSGLPNDRFFAVRPEGSVSTLKIQRTERGDSAVYLCASSFYRDTEAFFGQGTRLTVV.

By share, this clone counts as medium-sized. The chain links TRBV28 to TRBJ2-3; TRBD2 matches 9 bases. The CDR3 totals 15 residues. Germline V gene lookup returns CDR1 MDHEN and CDR2 SYDVKM. Trimming at V came to 10 bases and at J to 2 bases, leaving 10 bases not matched to a gene. CDR3 in amino acids: CATAYSGGFTDTQYF. CDR3 nucleotides: TGTGCCACAGCTTATAGCGGGGGTTTCACAGATACGCAGTATTTT.

The V call is TRBV2, the J call TRBJ1-4; no clear D. Germline CDR1 SNHLY, CDR2 FYNNEI. The CDR3 totals 13 residues. Trimming left V 4 bases short and J 5 bases short, with 8 bases between. CDR3 DNA: TGTGCCAGCAGTGGACACTCGAATGAAAAACTGTTTTTT. It yields the protein CASSGHSNEKLFF.

The V and J genes are TRBV27 and TRBJ1-1, with TRBD1 identical over 9 bases. Germline values: CDR1 MNHEY, CDR2 SMNVEV (reference sequence). The V segment lost 6 bases and the J segment 7 bases; nucleotides outside the gene matches: 9. The length of the CDR3 is 14 residues. CDR3 DNA sequence: TGTGCCAGCAGCCCGACAGGGGGAAGTAGTGAAGCTTTCTTT. As protein: CASSPTGGSSEAFF.

V gene TRBV18 combines with J gene TRBJ2-1; a possible D gene is TRBD2 (5 bases). The germline CDR1 and CDR2 sequences are KGHSH and LQKENI. V shed 3 bases and J shed 9 bases, with 21 bases lying between them. The CDR3 consists of 16 residues. The CDR3 sequence: CASSPNGRGSAGEQFF. CDR3 sequence (DNA): TGTGCCAGCTCACCCAACGGTAGAGGGTCGGCTGGTGAGCAGTTCTTC.

A single count supports this clone. The chain couples TRBV1 to TRBJ1-5. TRBV1 is shown as a pseudogene. The CDR3 is 15 amino acids. CDR3 DNA sequence: TGCACCAGCAGCCAAGAATGGGACTGCAATCAGCCCCAGCATTTT. It translates to CTSSQEWDCNQPQHF.

The rearrangement joins TRBV29-1 to TRBJ2-3; 7 bases map to TRBD2. After removal of 7 bases from V and 5 bases from J, the junction contained 3 bases not matched to a gene. CDR3 length equals 11 residues. Germline-derived CDR1 and CDR2 are SQVTM and ANQGSEA. The CDR3 loop is CSGGLQDTQYF. CDR3 DNA: TGCAGCGGGGGACTACAAGATACGCAGTATTTT.

V is TRBV5-1 and J is TRBJ2-4; the D gene is possibly TRBD1 (5 bases). In germline, CDR1 is SGHRS, CDR2 YFSETQ. V was clipped by 4 bases and J by 8 bases, with 16 bases between them. The CDR3 is 14 residues long. The CDR3 region is CASSPRQSGYIQYF. Here the CDR3 DNA reads TGCGCCAGCAGCCCCAGACAGTCAGGGTACATTCAGTACTTC. Full variable domain (remainder filled in from reference TRBV5-1 and TRBJ2-4): KAGVTQTPRYLIKTRGQQVTLSCSPISGHRSVSWYQQTPGQGLQFLFEYFSETQRNKGNFPGRFSGRQFSNSRSEMNVSTLELGDSALYLCASSPRQSGYIQYFGAGTRLSVL.

This clone was counted between two and nine times. The V and J genes are TRBV20-1 and TRBJ2-3; TRBD2 agrees at 8 bases. The CDR3 has 13 residues. With 3 bases clipped from V and 4 bases from J, the junction kept 3 bases outside the gene matches. From germline, CDR1 is DFQATT and CDR2 SNEGSKA (reference sequence). CDR3 sequence: CSASLREADTQYF. CDR3 DNA: TGCAGTGCTAGTTTGCGGGAGGCAGATACGCAGTATTTT.

The V and J genes are TRBV5-1 and TRBJ1-1, with D hard to call. The CDR3 has 12 amino acids. The V end was cut by 1 base, the J end by 2 bases, with 3 bases between. CDR1 is SGHRS, CDR2 YFSETQ, per germline. This chain's CDR3 is CASSLTNTEAFF. The CDR3 region has the DNA TGCGCCAGCAGCTTGACAAACACTGAAGCTTTCTTT.

The chain has TRBV3-1 (or the pseudogene TRBV3-2) and TRBJ2-7; 11 bases agree with TRBD2. Trimming removed 1 base from V and 9 bases from J; junction bases left unmatched: 5. CDR3 length equals 14 residues. Germline loops: CDR1 LGHDT, CDR2 YNNKEL (reference sequence). CDR3 nucleotide sequence: TGTGCCAGCAGCCAAGGGACTAGCGGGCGGGCGCAGTACTTC. This translates into CASSQGTSGRAQYF.

Only a few counts were recorded for this clone. This chain joins TRBV30 and TRBJ1-5, with D uncertain. CDR1 is GTSNPN and CDR2 is SVGIG in the germline V gene (reference sequence). The CDR3 runs 16 residues. V shed 0 bases and J shed 4 bases, with 16 bases lying between them. The CDR3 here is CAWSVGTGRSNQPQHF. CDR3 nucleotides: TGTGCCTGGAGTGTCGGAACCGGGAGATCAAATCAGCCCCAGCATTTT.

J is TRBJ2-2 and V is TRBV18; D is possibly TRBD2 (5 bases). Germline loops: CDR1 KGHSH, CDR2 LQKENI. The CDR3 totals 16 residues. Trimming cost V 5 bases and J 3 bases, with 16 bases left between them. The CDR3 sequence is CASSSSRGSYTGELFF. The CDR3 coding sequence is TGTGCCAGCTCATCCTCCAGAGGGTCATACACCGGGGAGCTGTTTTTT.

This chain links TRBV7-9 with TRBJ2-7; 7 bases fit TRBD2. Germline lookup yields CDR1 SEHNR and CDR2 FQNEAQ (reference sequence). The CDR3 runs to 15 residues. V shed 2 bases, J shed 0 bases, and the junction held 4 bases outside the gene matches. The CDR3 nucleotides are TGTGCCAGCAGCTTACTAGCGGCCTCCTCCTACGAGCAGTACTTC. Amino acids: CASSLLAASSYEQYF.

The V gene is TRBV25-1, the J gene TRBJ1-2; D remains ambiguous. The V gene lost 6 bases and the J gene lost 5 bases, with 13 bases spanning the gap. The germline V gene has CDR1 MGHDK and CDR2 SYGVNS. This CDR3 has 13 residues. The CDR3 here is CASSRTTKYGYTF. CDR3 nucleotide sequence: TGTGCCAGCAGCCGTACTACAAAATATGGCTACACCTTC.

V is TRBV6-5 and J is TRBJ2-2; D is uncertain. The CDR3 consists of 15 residues. Germline loops: CDR1 MNHEY, CDR2 SVGAGI. With 6 bases removed from V and 0 bases from J, the gap between germline ends came to 11 bases. The CDR3 region has the DNA TGTGCCAGCAGAAGAAGCACCCCGAACACCGGGGAGCTGTTTTTT. It codes for CASRRSTPNTGELFF.

This sequence joins TRBV4-1 and TRBJ2-7, with 14 bases identical to TRBD2. The CDR3 runs to 15 residues. J was trimmed by 5 bases and V by 3 bases; bases with no gene match: 3. From germline, CDR1 is MGHRA and CDR2 YSYEKL. CDR3 region: CASSHQGLAGDEQYF. The CDR3 DNA sequence: TGCGCCAGCAGCCACCAGGGACTAGCGGGAGACGAGCAGTACTTC.

This clone showed up just once. The chain recombines TRBV30 with TRBJ1-5, with no clear D. CDR1 is GTSNPN and CDR2 is SVGIG in the germline V gene (reference sequence). The V end lost 1 base, the J end lost 6 bases, and 7 bases lay between the germline ends. CDR3 length: 12 amino acids. The CDR3 sequence is CAWSGRFQPQHF. CDR3 bases: TGTGCCTGGAGTGGCCGGTTTCAGCCCCAGCATTTT.